The clone carrying this T cell receptor beta chain was observed many times. Its antigen is unknown. This CDR3 contains 14 residues. The germline CDR1 and CDR2 sequences are SEHNR and FQNEAQ (reference sequence). The J segment lost 3 bases and the V segment lost 3 bases, leaving 2 bases of the junction unmatched. The data originate from a study of human T cells and chemical hapten exposure. Library preparation tagged each individual cDNA molecule with a unique molecular identifier. TCRdb used MiXCR to reprocess the RACE reads, holding one entry per CDR3 protein. The sample has 380,000 or so distinct CDR3 sequences; approximately 5% are singletons. Findings and limits, study-wide: Relative to control repertoires, expanded TCRs gave rise to significantly more large CDR3 similarity clusters.

Time point given: pre-sensitization, week 0. Treatment specified: therapeutic diphenylcyclopropenone sensitization with weekly scalp DPC. Prior to application of each patch test, blood was drawn. This TCR derives from a young woman with alopecia areata. Some clones in this sample may be carry-over from other donors' samples. The source was whole blood, collected in connection with sensitization to the hapten diphenylcyclopropenone (DPC). The chain has TRBV7-9 and TRBJ2-5, with 9 nucleotides matching TRBD1. The CDR3 sequence: CASSFWTGEETQYF. CDR3 sequence (DNA): TGTGCCAGCAGCTTCTGGACAGGGGAAGAGACCCAGTACTTC.